These 2 T cell receptor beta chains originate from one sample sequenced in a study of cytomegalovirus exposure and HLA in healthy donors. The PCR was carried out with 60 Vbeta primers and 13 Jbeta primers. Some clones are missing from TCRdb's copy, which holds only in-frame ones; the method was immunoSEQ multiplex PCR. The profile covers some 130,000 clones, with roughly 80% appearing a single time and 5.5% to 8.5% taken by the ten largest. Sequenced material: PBMCs. All receptors come from a male donor in good health and CMV-seronegative.

CDR3 DNA: TGTGCCTGGAGTGTACCCAACAGGGGGCACTCCTACGAGCAGTACTTC. It specifies CAWSVPNRGHSYEQYF. The chain couples TRBV30 to TRBJ2-7; 9 bases agree with TRBD1. With 0 bases clipped from V and 0 bases from J, the junction kept 6 bases outside the gene matches. This CDR3 has 16 amino acids. Germline V gene sequence: CDR1 GTSNPN, CDR2 SVGIG (reference sequence).

V and J are TRBV5-1 and TRBJ2-7, with D possibly TRBD2 on 5 matching bases. CDR3 length: 12 amino acids. Germline V gene data show CDR1 as SGHRS and CDR2 as YFSETQ. Trimming took 4 bases from V and 3 from J, leaving 8 bases between them. CDR3: CASSPGVYEQYF. In nucleotides, the CDR3 is TGCGCCAGCAGCCCCGGGGTCTACGAGCAGTACTTC. The full variable domain, completed using reference TRBV5-1 and TRBJ2-7, is KAGVTQTPRYLIKTRGQQVTLSCSPISGHRSVSWYQQTPGQGLQFLFEYFSETQRNKGNFPGRFSGRQFSNSRSEMNVSTLELGDSALYLCASSPGVYEQYFGPGTRLTVT.